The TCR beta chain under discussion was sequenced for a study of lung T cells in sarcoidosis with Löfgren's syndrome. The study's findings and limits: Shared TRAV12-1 and TRBV2 CDR3 motifs were reported across several patients. Versus controls, Löfgren's syndrome patients reportedly showed TRAV12-1 and TRBV2 as most expanded.

TCRdb processed the reads anew with MiXCR; each CDR3 protein has one entry. The sample carries tens of thousands of distinct CDR3 sequences, 21% recorded once. This clonotype was seen repeatedly, ten times or more. What it binds is not known. From germline, CDR1 is DFQATT and CDR2 SNEGSKA (reference sequence). Losses at the gene ends were 6 bases for V and 6 bases for J; bases not matched to a gene: 11. The CDR3 length is 16 residues. The sequence came from a human donor with sarcoidosis (Löfgren's syndrome or another form), or a control subject (not recorded which). Sequencing was performed on CD4+ T cells from PBMCs. The chain employs TRBV20-1 and TRBJ2-3; 14 nucleotides align to TRBD2. The DNA for the CDR3 is TGCAGTGCCATCCGGGGACTAGCGGGAGCCGAGGATACGCAGTATTTT. This encodes CSAIRGLAGAEDTQYF.